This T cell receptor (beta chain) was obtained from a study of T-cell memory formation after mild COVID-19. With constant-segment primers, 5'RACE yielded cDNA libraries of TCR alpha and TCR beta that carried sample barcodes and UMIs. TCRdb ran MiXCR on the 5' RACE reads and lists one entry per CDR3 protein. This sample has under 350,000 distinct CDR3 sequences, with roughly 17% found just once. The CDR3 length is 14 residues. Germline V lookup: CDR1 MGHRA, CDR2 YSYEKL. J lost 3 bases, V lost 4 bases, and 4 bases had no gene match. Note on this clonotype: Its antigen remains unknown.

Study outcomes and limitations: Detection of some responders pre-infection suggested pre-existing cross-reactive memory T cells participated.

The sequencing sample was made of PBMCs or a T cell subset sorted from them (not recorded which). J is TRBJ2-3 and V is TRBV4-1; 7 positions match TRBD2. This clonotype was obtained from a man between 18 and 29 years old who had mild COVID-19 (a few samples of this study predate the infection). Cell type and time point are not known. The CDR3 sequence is CASSPLLATDTQYF. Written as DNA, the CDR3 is TGCGCCAGCAGCCCCCTACTAGCGACAGATACGCAGTATTTT.